The present T cell receptor beta chain was sequenced within a study of shared clonotypes between healthy human individuals. This clone was seen once. Deletions cut 4 bases from V and 1 base from J, with 11 bases between. Germline lookup yields CDR1 SNHLY and CDR2 FYNNEI. The CDR3 covers 15 residues. Sorted subsets were amplified in replicate PCRs using around 220 ng DNA, roughly 30,000 T cell genomes. Using immunoSEQ multiplex PCR, the repertoire was profiled, and TCRdb retains in-frame clones only, with some absent. The sample comprises about 1.1 million clones, approximately 75% of which are singletons, and 0.85% to 1% rests with the top ten. None of the donors, who were healthy HIV-negative adults, had recently had acute infections or vaccinations.

The sequence was obtained from a man aged 18 to 29 in good health. Some clones in this sample may be carry-over from other donors' samples. V is TRBV2 and J is TRBJ2-1; D gene uncertain. The sequenced sample was memory CD4+ T cells from PBMCs. The subset was: CD45RA-negative fraction. In nucleotides, the CDR3 is TGTGCCAGCAGTGCAGATCAAGGGTCCTACAATGAGCAGTTCTTC. It is translated as CASSADQGSYNEQFF.